A single sample is the source of the 32 T cell receptor beta chains below, sequenced in a study of T cell responses to AZD1222 COVID-19 vaccine. Generated by immunoSEQ multiplex PCR, the TCRdb table keeps only in-frame clones and is missing some. The profile covers more than 70,000 clones, with 80% to 95% appearing a single time and around 28% taken by the ten largest. The sample here was peripheral blood, taken 28 days after the second AZD1222 dose. Receptors were obtained from an adult who received the AZD1222 COVID-19 vaccine.

This clone has just one count. The rearrangement joins TRBV19 to TRBJ2-1; D gene ambiguous. Looked up from germline, CDR1 is LNHDA and CDR2 is SQIVND (reference sequence). The CDR3 spans 15 residues. V shed 3 bases and J shed 0 bases, with 9 bases lying between them. The CDR3 DNA sequence: TGTGCCAGTAGTATCCCGGGCAACTCCTACAATGAGCAGTTCTTC. It is translated as CASSIPGNSYNEQFF.

Concerning this clone itself: Other DNA variants within this sample encode the same CDR3. For the CDR3, the DNA is TGTGCCAGCAGTGATAATCAAGAGACCCAGTACTTC. It codes for CASSDNQETQYF. The rearrangement joins TRBV2 to TRBJ2-5; no firm D call. Trimming took off 3 bases at V and 2 bases at J, with 4 bases between the two ends. The CDR3 runs 12 residues. The V gene's germline CDR1 is SNHLY and CDR2 FYNNEI.

V usage is TRBV27 and J usage is TRBJ1-6; a weak D match, TRBD1 (5 bases). The CDR3 has 14 residues. CDR1 and CDR2 from the germline V gene are MNHEY and SMNVEV (reference sequence). Trimming cost V 8 bases and J 4 bases, with 12 bases left between them. The CDR3 region has the DNA TGTGCCAGCCAACCTGGGGGGTATAATTCACCCCTCCACTTT. It translates to CASQPGGYNSPLHF.

The chain recombines TRBV3-1 (or the pseudogene TRBV3-2) with TRBJ1-5; D remains ambiguous. The CDR3 covers 18 residues. CDR1 and CDR2 (germline): LGHDT, YNNKEL (reference sequence). Trimming took 1 base from V and 0 from J, leaving 16 bases between them. Written as DNA, the CDR3 is TGTGCCAGCAGCCAAGGCGGGCAGGCTCCGTATAGCAATCAGCCCCAGCATTTT. Translation: CASSQGGQAPYSNQPQHF.

The chain has TRBV28 and TRBJ1-5; D is undetermined. Trimming stripped 6 bases from V and 6 bases from J, with 21 bases between. Germline-derived CDR1 and CDR2 are MDHEN and SYDVKM. The CDR3 length is 16 residues. CDR3 sequence reads: CASRPVGPHSGQPQHF. The DNA of the CDR3 is TGTGCCAGCAGACCCGTTGGACCTCACTCGGGTCAGCCCCAGCATTTT.

This chain connects TRBV2 to TRBJ2-5; D is unclear. Germline loops: CDR1 SNHLY, CDR2 FYNNEI. Trimming stripped 5 bases from V and 5 bases from J, with 9 bases between. The CDR3 is made up of 12 amino acids. As DNA, the CDR3 is TGTGCCAGCAGTTGGGCCCTCGAGACCCAGTACTTC. This encodes CASSWALETQYF.

This clone was detected once. CDR3 in amino acids: CASSYSRASGSTQYF. CDR3 nucleotides: TGTGCCAGCAGTTACTCCAGGGCTAGCGGGAGTACGCAGTATTTT. V is TRBV6-5 and J is TRBJ2-3; 10 bases agree with TRBD2. This CDR3 has 15 residues. The junction had 5 bases not matched to a gene; V was cut back by 0 bases and J by 8 bases. Germline-derived CDR1 and CDR2 are MNHEY and SVGAGI.

This sequence joins TRBV10-2 and TRBJ2-6; D may correspond to TRBD1 or TRBD2 (5 bases each). CDR3 size: 16 residues. The germline CDR1 and CDR2 sequences are WSHSY and SAAADI. Trimming cost V 7 bases and J 0 bases, with 13 bases left between them. CDR3 bases: TGCGCCAGCAAAGGGACCACAAGCTCTGGGGCCAACGTCCTGACTTTC. It encodes CASKGTTSSGANVLTF.

This rearrangement joins TRBV9 to TRBJ2-3; D may be TRBD1 or TRBD2 (5 bases each). Germline lookup yields CDR1 SGDLS and CDR2 YYNGEE. The V end lost 4 bases, the J end lost 2 bases, and 14 bases lay between the germline ends. The CDR3 covers 15 residues. The CDR3 protein is CASSPPTGTTDTQYF. The CDR3 coding sequence is TGTGCCAGCAGCCCACCGACCGGGACCACAGATACGCAGTATTTT. Variable domain in full (rest from reference TRBV9 and TRBJ2-3): DSGVTQTPKHLITATGQRVTLRCSPRSGDLSVYWYQQSLDQGLQFLIQYYNGEERAKGNILERFSAQQFPDLHSELNLSSLELGDSALYFCASSPPTGTTDTQYFGPGTRLTVL.

The DNA for the CDR3 is TGTGCCAGCAGTGAATGGGCGCGTAGGAGCACAGATACGCAGTATTTT. Translating it yields CASSEWARRSTDTQYF. The chain couples TRBV6-1 to TRBJ2-3; D is undetermined. Per the germline V gene, CDR1 is MNHNS and CDR2 is SASEGT. This CDR3 has 16 amino acids. Trimming took 2 bases from V and 0 from J, leaving 12 bases between them.

The gene calls are TRBV6-5 and TRBJ2-7; possible D gene TRBD2, 6 bases. V lost 6 bases, J lost 3 bases, and 9 bases lay in between. Per germline, CDR1 MNHEY and CDR2 SVGAGI. This CDR3 contains 12 residues. The CDR3, as DNA: TGTGCCAGCAGCGACGGGGGCTACGAGCAGTACTTC. This translates into CASSDGGYEQYF.

This rearrangement joins TRBV9 to TRBJ1-1; D is perhaps TRBD1 (6 bases). This CDR3 comprises 17 residues. In germline, CDR1 is SGDLS, CDR2 YYNGEE. V dropped 0 bases and J dropped 3 bases, with 18 bases sitting between them. CDR3 nucleotide sequence: TGTGCCAGCAGCGTAGGAATTCGGGGGCGAGGGGACACTGAAGCTTTCTTT. It is translated as CASSVGIRGRGDTEAFF.

V and J are TRBV5-5 and TRBJ2-7; D possibly uses TRBD1 or TRBD2 (5 bases each). The germline gives CDR1 SGHKS, CDR2 YYEKEE (reference sequence). Deletions cut 0 bases from V and 6 bases from J, with 10 bases between. CDR3 length: 13 residues. In nucleotides, the CDR3 is TGTGCCAGCAGCTTGGCGGGGCTTGGCGAGCAGTACTTC. Its translation: CASSLAGLGEQYF.

This clone appeared a few times. The chain has TRBV5-1 and TRBJ2-1, with D unclear. The CDR3 length is 12 residues. Trimming stripped 0 bases from V and 10 bases from J, with 8 bases between. Per germline, CDR1 SGHRS and CDR2 YFSETQ. This CDR3 is CASSLGISEQFF. The CDR3 DNA reads TGCGCCAGCAGCTTGGGCATTTCAGAGCAGTTCTTC.

This chain uses TRBV2 with TRBJ1-2; D gene unclear. Trimming removed 7 bases from V and 0 bases from J, with 9 bases in between. There are 13 residues in the CDR3. The germline V gene has CDR1 SNHLY and CDR2 FYNNEI. CDR3 DNA: TGTGCCAGCAATTTCGTCCCTAACTATGGCTACACCTTC. Translated, it gives CASNFVPNYGYTF.

With regard to this clone: This same CDR3 is encoded by further DNA sequences in the sample. The V call is TRBV6-2 or TRBV6-3, the J call TRBJ2-6, with TRBD2 matching over 7 bases. The J segment lost 1 base and the V segment lost 4 bases, leaving 1 base of the junction unmatched. The germline CDR1 and CDR2 sequences are MNHEY and SVGEGT. This CDR3 is 15 amino acids long. The CDR3 sequence is CASSWGGSGANVLTF. DNA for the CDR3: TGTGCCAGCAGTTGGGGAGGGTCTGGGGCCAACGTCCTGACTTTC.

The chain joins TRBV7-9 to TRBJ1-3, with a possible D match to TRBD1 (6 bases). CDR3 length: 14 residues. CDR1 is SEHNR, CDR2 FQNEAQ, per germline (reference sequence). Trimming stripped 5 bases from V and 4 bases from J, with 12 bases between. The CDR3 is CASSAQGLGNTIYF. The CDR3 nucleotides are TGTGCCAGCAGCGCACAGGGACTAGGAAACACCATATATTTT.

The chain recombines TRBV9 with TRBJ2-5, with 7 bases that match TRBD2. Germline-derived CDR1 and CDR2 are SGDLS and YYNGEE. This CDR3 has 16 amino acids. After removal of 6 bases from V and 1 base from J, the junction contained 12 bases not matched to a gene. CDR3 region: CASNFGGRTIQETQYF. In DNA, the CDR3 is TGTGCCAGCAACTTCGGGGGGAGAACCATCCAAGAGACCCAGTACTTC. The full variable domain, in which reference TRBV9 and TRBJ2-5 provide the parts outside the CDR3, is DSGVTQTPKHLITATGQRVTLRCSPRSGDLSVYWYQQSLDQGLQFLIQYYNGEERAKGNILERFSAQQFPDLHSELNLSSLELGDSALYFCASNFGGRTIQETQYFGPGTRLLVL.

The genes are TRBV6-4 and TRBJ1-1; no definite D call. Trimming stripped 8 bases from V and 1 base from J, with 8 bases between. Germline CDR1 is MRHNA and CDR2 is SNTAGT. The CDR3 runs to 12 residues. CDR3 sequence: CASVGENTEAFF. The CDR3 DNA is TGTGCCAGCGTTGGAGAGAACACTGAAGCTTTCTTT.

CDR3 region: CARTWDSNSYNEQFF. The CDR3 DNA is TGTGCCAGAACCTGGGACAGCAACTCCTACAATGAGCAGTTCTTC. V is TRBV6-5 and J is TRBJ2-1; 7 bases map to TRBD1. The trim removed 9 bases at V and 0 bases at J, leaving 8 bases unmatched. The CDR3 has 15 amino acids. The V gene's germline CDR1 is MNHEY and CDR2 SVGAGI.

Of note for this clone: The germline gene is not matched at one end of the junction; a read error may be the cause. V gene TRBV28 combines with J gene TRBJ1-1, with D hard to call. The CDR3 length is 10 residues. Germline CDR1 MDHEN, CDR2 SYDVKM. The CDR3 sequence is CAEMNTEAFF. The CDR3 coding sequence is TGCGCAGAAATGAACACTGAAGCTTTCTTT.

The genes are TRBV11-2 and TRBJ1-4; D not resolved. The CDR3 runs 14 residues. Per the germline V gene, CDR1 is SGHAT and CDR2 is FQNNGV. With 2 bases removed from V and 0 bases from J, the gap between germline ends came to 4 bases. CDR3 nucleotide sequence: TGTGCCAGCAGCTTACTGCCAACTAATGAAAAACTGTTTTTT. Its translation is CASSLLPTNEKLFF.

A note on this clone: At one boundary the junction diverges from the germline segment, which might be a read error. This chain links TRBV6-1 with TRBJ2-3; 8 bases match TRBD2. Germline-derived CDR1 and CDR2 are MNHNS and SASEGT. The CDR3 consists of 15 residues. In DNA, the CDR3 is TGTGCCAACAGTGAAGAAGCGGGAGGCACAGATACGCAGTATTTT. This codes for CANSEEAGGTDTQYF.

The gene calls are TRBV7-2 and TRBJ2-1, with 7 bases that match TRBD2. In germline, CDR1 is SGHTA, CDR2 FQGNSA. The CDR3 is 16 residues long. V trimming: 2 bases; J trimming: 3 bases; junction bases outside the gene matches: 7. This chain's CDR3 is CASSLFSGESYNEQFF. The CDR3 coding sequence is TGTGCCAGCAGCTTATTCAGCGGGGAGAGCTACAATGAGCAGTTCTTC.

The chain has TRBV10-1 and TRBJ2-3; D may correspond to TRBD1 or TRBD2 (5 bases each). Germline-derived CDR1 and CDR2 are WNHNN and SYGVQD (reference sequence). The V gene lost 6 bases and the J gene lost 4 bases, with 14 bases spanning the gap. This CDR3 has 14 residues. CDR3 residues: CASSWGRGADTQYF. In DNA form, the CDR3 reads TGCGCCAGCAGCTGGGGAAGGGGAGCAGATACGCAGTATTTT.

This chain links TRBV21-1 with TRBJ2-7; the table's TRBD2 call for D was not verified on the DNA. TRBV21-1 constitutes a pseudogene. The CDR3 is made up of 10 amino acids. The CDR3 is CASSPLWQYF. CDR3 DNA: TGTGCCAGCAGCCCTCTTTGGCAGTACTTC.

The chain is built from TRBV18 and TRBJ1-1; D may be TRBD1 (6 bases). Germline V gene data show CDR1 as KGHSH and CDR2 as LQKENI. V was pared by 3 bases and J by 2 bases, with 19 bases between. The CDR3 spans 17 residues. The CDR3 DNA sequence: TGTGCCAGCTCACCTCCCGACAGGAAAATACTAAACACTGAAGCTTTCTTT. Its protein product is CASSPPDRKILNTEAFF.

The chain is built from TRBV6-2 or TRBV6-3 and TRBJ2-1; the D is unclear. V gave up 1 base and J gave up 7 bases, with 17 bases separating them. CDR3 length equals 16 residues. Germline assignment: CDR1 MNHEY and CDR2 SVGEGT. This chain's CDR3 is CASSYLLGLPANEQFF. DNA of the CDR3: TGTGCCAGCAGTTACTTACTGGGCCTACCCGCTAATGAGCAGTTCTTC.

V is TRBV11-2 and J is TRBJ2-5; D assignment may be TRBD1 or TRBD2 (5 bases each). The germline V and J ends were trimmed by 4 bases and 4 bases, with 13 bases remaining between them. This CDR3 spans 14 amino acids. Germline-derived CDR1 and CDR2 are SGHAT and FQNNGV. The CDR3 is CASSSTVGVETQYF. The CDR3 DNA sequence: TGTGCCAGCAGCTCCACAGTGGGGGTAGAGACCCAGTACTTC.

The chain is built from TRBV30 and TRBJ1-1; D might be TRBD1 (6 bases). Trimming removed 3 bases from V and 5 bases from J, with 13 bases in between. Germline values: CDR1 GTSNPN, CDR2 SVGIG (reference sequence). The CDR3 consists of 13 residues. In DNA, the CDR3 is TGTGCCTGGAGCGGGGGGCTGGAGACTGAAGCTTTCTTT. Amino acid sequence: CAWSGGLETEAFF.

The chain has TRBV11-2 and TRBJ2-7; TRBD2 is a possible D gene (6 bases). Deletions cut 2 bases from V and 2 bases from J, with 13 bases between. CDR1 SGHAT and CDR2 FQNNGV come from the germline V gene. The CDR3 consists of 15 residues. The CDR3 is CASSLNGGNTYEQYF. CDR3 nucleotide sequence: TGTGCCAGCAGCTTAAACGGAGGGAATACCTACGAGCAGTACTTC.

This chain connects TRBV5-1 to TRBJ2-5; D unresolved. V dropped 5 bases and J dropped 2 bases, with 13 bases sitting between them. Per germline, CDR1 SGHRS and CDR2 YFSETQ. There are 14 residues in the CDR3. The CDR3 bases are TGCGCCAGCAGACCAGGATCGCAACAAGAGACCCAGTACTTC. It is translated as CASRPGSQQETQYF.